This is a list of T cell receptor beta chains from one sample in a study of blood T cell repertoires in COVID-19. Here immunoSEQ multiplex PCR was the method, and the copy in TCRdb shows in-frame clones only, minus some. The data show under 300,000 clones, with around 86% seen just once and around 3.2% held by the top ten. The sample taken for sequencing was peripheral blood. These receptors came from a woman in her fifties or sixties with active or convalescent COVID-19. Both conserved end residues are part of each CDR3. D genes are given only for firm matches. Where a row states a size, it is once, few, many or the class of an expanded clone; other rows omit it.

d_call	clone_size	j_call	v_call	cdr3_nt	cdr3_aa
TRBD1	once	TRBJ2-2	TRBV19	TGTGCCAGTAGACCCCCGGGACAGACGAACACCGGGGAGCTGTTTTTT	CASRPPGQTNTGELFF
TRBD2	once	TRBJ2-1	TRBV14	TGTGCCAGCAGCCATGGCGGCGGGGGGGCCCATGAGCAGTTCTTC	CASSHGGGGAHEQFF
-	-	TRBJ2-5	TRBV7-2	TGTGCCAGCAGCTTAGCGTGGAGCCAAGAGACCCAGTACTTC	CASSLAWSQETQYF
-	-	TRBJ1-4	TRBV3-1/TRBV3-2	TGTGCCAGCAGCCTCGGACAAGGGGTCGGAAAACTGTTTTTT	CASSLGQGVGKLFF
TRBD2	-	TRBJ2-1	TRBV11-2	TGTGCCAGCAGCCCCTCTAGCGGCAATGAGCAGTTCTTC	CASSPSSGNEQFF
TRBD1	-	TRBJ1-2	TRBV19	TGTGCCAGTAACAGGGGAAACTATGGCTACACCTTC	CASNRGNYGYTF
-	-	TRBJ1-2	TRBV3-1/TRBV3-2	TGTGCCAGCAGCCAAGATCTTACGGGGGGCTCTGTCTACACCTTC	CASSQDLTGGSVYTF
-	-	TRBJ2-3	TRBV10-1	TGCGCCAGCACCTGTCCAGATACGCAGTATTTT	CASTCPDTQYF
-	-	TRBJ1-5	TRBV13	TGTGCCAGCAGCTTTGGGGCAGGGAGCAATCAGCCCCAGCATTTT	CASSFGAGSNQPQHF
-	once	TRBJ1-1	TRBV5-1	TGCGCCAGCAGGGGGATAGGGGAGGGCACTGAAGCTTTCTTT	CASRGIGEGTEAFF
-	-	TRBJ1-2	TRBV7-7	TGTGCTAGCAGCTTAGGCCCTCCGCGAGGGGAGGTTAACTATGGCTACACCTTC	CASSLGPPRGEVNYGYTF
-	-	TRBJ2-6	TRBV19	TGTGCCAGTAGTATAGACGGCGGCTCCAACGTCCTGACTTTC	CASSIDGGSNVLTF
TRBD1	-	TRBJ1-6	TRBV27	TGTGCCAGCAGTTTAAAGGGGTTGAGACAGGGCTCTTCCTATAATTCACCCCTCCACTTT	CASSLKGLRQGSSYNSPLHF
TRBD1	-	TRBJ1-4	TRBV19	TGTGCCAGTAGTATTAGACAGGGCGAGGAAAAACTGTTTTTT	CASSIRQGEEKLFF
-	-	TRBJ1-1	TRBV5-1	TGCGCCAGCAGCTTGAACATGAACACTGAAGCTTTCTTT	CASSLNMNTEAFF
-	-	TRBJ1-1	TRBV9	TGTGCCAGCAGCGTAGTTAAAGAGTCAGGGTGGGACACTGAAGCTTTCTTT	CASSVVKESGWDTEAFF